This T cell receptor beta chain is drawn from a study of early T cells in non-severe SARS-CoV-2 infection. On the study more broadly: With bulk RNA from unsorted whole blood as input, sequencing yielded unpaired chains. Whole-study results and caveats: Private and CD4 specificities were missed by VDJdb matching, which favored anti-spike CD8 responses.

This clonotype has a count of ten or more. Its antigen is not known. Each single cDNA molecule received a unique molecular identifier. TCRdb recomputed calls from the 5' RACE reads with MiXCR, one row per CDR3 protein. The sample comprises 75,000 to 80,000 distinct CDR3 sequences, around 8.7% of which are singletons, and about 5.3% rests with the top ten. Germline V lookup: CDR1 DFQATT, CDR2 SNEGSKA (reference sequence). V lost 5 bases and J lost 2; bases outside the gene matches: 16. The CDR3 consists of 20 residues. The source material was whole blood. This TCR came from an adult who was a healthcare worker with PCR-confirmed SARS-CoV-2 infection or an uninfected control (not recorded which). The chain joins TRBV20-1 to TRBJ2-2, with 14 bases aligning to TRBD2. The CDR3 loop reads CSARGPPGLAGVSNTGELFF. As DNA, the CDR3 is TGCAGTGCTCGCGGACCTCCGGGACTAGCGGGAGTAAGCAACACCGGGGAGCTGTTTTTT.